This T cell receptor beta chain originates from a study of blood T cell repertoires in COVID-19. Study information: The United States, Italy and Spain provided the acute and convalescent COVID-19 samples. Nucleic acid was either cDNA or gDNA, and it came from T cells, B-cell-depleted T cells, or PBMCs.

The sample holds one count of this clone. Authors' methods: Quantification of nucleated cells was approximated via reference gene primer amplification. Sequencing used immunoSEQ multiplex PCR; TCRdb keeps in-frame clones, though not all of them. Clonal size and the V and J genes are those of that table, whereas D and trimming came from the DNA. The sample includes over 65,000 clones, roughly 80% of them seen just once. V lost 3 bases to trimming and J lost 1 base, with 7 bases between them. Germline V gene lookup returns CDR1 LNHDA and CDR2 SQIVND (reference sequence). This CDR3 contains 13 residues. The chain carries TRBV19 and TRBJ2-7; perhaps TRBD1 as D (5 bases). The TCR originated in a woman aged 40 to 50 with active or convalescent COVID-19. The sequenced sample consisted of peripheral blood. The CDR3 spells CASSMGLSYEQYF. CDR3 DNA sequence: TGTGCCAGTAGTATGGGGCTATCCTACGAGCAGTACTTC.